The sequence of this T cell receptor (beta chain) was determined in a study of shared clonotypes between healthy human individuals. Study-level results: Relative to clonotypes present in all four donors, those not shared had lower generation probabilities. Few donors restricted represented genetic and exposure-history diversity. Measured sharing among donors was expected to vary with sequencing depth.

CDR1 and CDR2 (germline): SEHNR, FQNEAQ (reference sequence). V lost 5 bases and J lost 1; bases outside the gene matches: 17. The CDR3 length is 18 residues. Remarks on this clone: Its specificity is not known.

Naive CD8 cells, CD45RO-negative and positively selected for CCR7, excluded terminally differentiated effector memory CD45RA+ cells. Produced via immunoSEQ multiplex PCR; TCRdb's table is partial and in-frame only. This sample has around 580,000 clones; roughly 98% occur once, and the top ten carry 0.25% to 0.35%. The chain combines TRBV7-9 with TRBJ2-7; TRBD2 agrees at 7 bases. The sample taken for sequencing was naive CD8+ T cells sorted from blood. This sequence originates from a man aged 30 to 39 in good health. The CDR3 DNA is TGTGCCAGCAGCAGCTTGGGGGGGAAAGGGGCCGGGTCCTACGAGCAGTACTTC. Residues: CASSSLGGKGAGSYEQYF.